The clone carrying this T cell receptor (beta chain) was counted ten times or more. What it binds is unknown. Amplified TCR beta CDR3 regions derived from RNA transcripts. HTBI primers were employed in a first-round RT-PCR of the TCR CDR3. A single record per CDR3 protein comes from TCRdb applying MiXCR to the multiplex PCR reads. Of about 270,000 distinct CDR3 sequences in the sample, less than 30% are singletons; the top ten hold approximately 30%. Exclusion criteria comprised uncontrolled infection, other autoimmune disease, pregnancy or lactation. The sample belongs to a study of T cells in Graves' hyperthyroidism and ophthalmopathy. For the study at large: At the time of initial diagnosis and before any treatment, peripheral blood was collected. Study-level results: Ophthalmopathy got predicted by the model a median approximately six months before its onset. By a 13 V-J model, ophthalmopathy was set apart from stable hyperthyroidism.

This CDR3 has 15 residues. The trim removed 6 bases at V and 3 bases at J, leaving 5 bases unmatched. This TCR was recovered from a man aged 35 to 55 with Graves' hyperthyroidism that later progressed to Graves' ophthalmopathy. The chain carries TRBV12-3 or TRBV12-4 and TRBJ2-7; 13 bases line up with TRBD2. The sequenced sample consisted of blood. The CDR3 reads CASRRGLAGFYEQYF. As DNA, the CDR3 is TGTGCCAGCAGGCGGGGACTAGCGGGATTCTACGAGCAGTACTTC.